This passage covers 8 T cell receptor beta chains from one sample sequenced in a study of cytomegalovirus exposure and HLA in healthy donors. Sequencing used immunoSEQ multiplex PCR; TCRdb keeps in-frame clones, though not all of them. The sample carries 90,000 to 100,000 clones, approximately 95% recorded once. The specimen was PBMCs. These receptors were obtained from a woman aged 30 to 39 in good health and CMV-seropositive.

The chain links TRBV5-4 to TRBJ1-1; 12 nucleotides align to TRBD1. In germline, CDR1 is SGHNT, CDR2 YYREEE (reference sequence). V was clipped by 3 bases and J by 6 bases; unmatched bases: 3. CDR3 length equals 14 residues. The DNA for the CDR3 is TGTGCCAGCAGCTCGGGACAGGGGGCAGCTGAAGCTTTCTTT. Its translation: CASSSGQGAAEAFF.

The J gene is TRBJ1-1, the V gene TRBV6-1; D remains ambiguous. The ends were cut back, 10 bases at V and 1 base at J, with 7 bases in the middle. Per the germline V gene, CDR1 is MNHNS and CDR2 is SASEGT. The CDR3 consists of 11 residues. The CDR3 nucleotides read TGTGCCATCTCGAGGAACACTGAAGCTTTCTTT. Its translation: CAISRNTEAFF.

This clone was detected once. V and J are TRBV27 and TRBJ2-2; 11 nucleotides line up with TRBD1. V lost 7 bases, J lost 1 base, and 8 bases stayed unmatched. Germline values: CDR1 MNHEY, CDR2 SMNVEV (reference sequence). This CDR3 has 17 amino acids. CDR3 loop: CASTRDRGLRNTGELFF. In DNA form, the CDR3 reads TGTGCCAGCACCCGGGACAGGGGGTTACGGAACACCGGGGAGCTGTTTTTT.

The chain has TRBV28 and TRBJ1-5; D possibly corresponds to TRBD1 (6 bases). The CDR3 is 15 residues long. Trimming shortened V by 4 bases and J by 3 bases, and 13 bases separated the two germline ends. Germline V gene lookup returns CDR1 MDHEN and CDR2 SYDVKM. The CDR3 sequence is CASSSYTGPNQPQHF. DNA of the CDR3: TGTGCCAGCAGTTCCTATACAGGGCCCAATCAGCCCCAGCATTTT.

The chain joins TRBV27 to TRBJ2-1; 9 bases match TRBD2. Unmatched junction bases numbered 15, after V lost 5 bases and J lost 10 bases. CDR1 and CDR2 (germline): MNHEY, SMNVEV (reference sequence). The CDR3 is 16 amino acids. This CDR3 reads CASSPPLAGAFREQFF. In DNA form, the CDR3 reads TGTGCCAGCAGTCCCCCTTTAGCGGGGGCTTTTAGGGAGCAGTTCTTC.

J is TRBJ2-5 and V is TRBV5-6; 8 bases match TRBD2. The CDR3 has 18 residues. In germline, CDR1 is SGHDT, CDR2 YYEEEE. V lost 3 bases and J lost 2; bases outside the gene matches: 15. This chain's CDR3 is CASSSNRAGRGLQETQYF. Here the CDR3 DNA reads TGTGCCAGCAGCTCCAACAGGGCCGGGAGGGGACTGCAAGAGACCCAGTACTTC.

The J gene is TRBJ2-4, the V gene TRBV5-8; a possible D gene is TRBD1 (5 bases). V was cut by 1 base and J by 0 bases, with 5 bases left in between. CDR3 length: 14 amino acids. Germline loops: CDR1 SGHTS, CDR2 YDEGEE. CDR3 residues: CASSLRGAKNIQYF. CDR3 nucleotides: TGTGCCAGCAGCTTGAGGGGAGCCAAAAACATTCAGTACTTC.

This chain connects TRBV6-1 to TRBJ1-5; possibly TRBD1 for D (6 bases). Germline V gene sequence: CDR1 MNHNS, CDR2 SASEGT. This CDR3 contains 15 residues. The V gene lost 7 bases and the J gene lost 0 bases, with 13 bases spanning the gap. CDR3 amino acids: CASTGGAPSNQPQHF. Here the CDR3 DNA reads TGTGCCAGCACCGGGGGGGCACCTAGCAATCAGCCCCAGCATTTT.